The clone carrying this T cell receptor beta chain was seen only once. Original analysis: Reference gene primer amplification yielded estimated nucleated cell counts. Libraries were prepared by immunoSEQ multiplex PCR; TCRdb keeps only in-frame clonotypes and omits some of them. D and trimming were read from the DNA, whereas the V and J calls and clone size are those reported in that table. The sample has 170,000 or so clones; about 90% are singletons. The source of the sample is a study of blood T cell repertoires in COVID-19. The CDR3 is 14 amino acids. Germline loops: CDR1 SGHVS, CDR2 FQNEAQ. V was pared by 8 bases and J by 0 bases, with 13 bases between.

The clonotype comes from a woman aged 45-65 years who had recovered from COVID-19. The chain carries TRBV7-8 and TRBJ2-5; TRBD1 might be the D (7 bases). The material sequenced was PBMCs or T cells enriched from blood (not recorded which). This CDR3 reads CASQGGLYQETQYF. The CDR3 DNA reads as TGTGCCAGCCAGGGGGGCTTGTACCAAGAGACCCAGTACTTC.